This is a list of T cell receptor beta chains from one sample in a study of CD8 T cells in ankylosing spondylitis. MiXCR was run by TCRdb on the 5' RACE reads, yielding one entry per CDR3 protein. The table lists approximately 540,000 distinct CDR3 sequences, roughly 13% of them singletons. The sequenced sample was blood, either unsorted or a sorted T cell fraction (not recorded which). These receptors were taken from a male donor with ankylosing spondylitis. The conserved cysteine and the conserved F or W are not part of the CDR3 here.

TRBV9	ASRVAANTGELF
TRBV29-1	SGGGYATEAF
TRBV3-1	ASSQARGSGNTQY
TRBV12-3/TRBV12-4	ASSPGTSGTYQETQY
TRBV19	ASSIVGSGGINNEQF
TRBV6-5	ASSYPPSVTGGELF
TRBV20-1	SARDSTSVSYEQY
TRBV7-9	ASSPTVDTQY
TRBV2	ASSEGTTNQPQH
TRBV24-1	ATDVAPAYNEQF
TRBV2	AIRGDRGFNEQF
TRBV3-1	ASSQETMANSPLH
TRBV5-6	ASSWTGLGEQF
TRBV20-1	SARPYLGNTEAF
TRBV12-3/TRBV12-4	ASSSTGMGYGYT
TRBV20-1	SARVYRGGYGYT
TRBV5-1	ASREAGGNHNEQF
TRBV3-1	ASSQADEQF
TRBV7-9	ASSFGPINTEAF
TRBV30	AWSVGLAGGGDTQY
TRBV27	ASSLYRNQPQH
TRBV20-1	SARSDRGLVTQY
TRBV18	ASSPRRQETQY
TRBV27	ASRRFMNTEAF
TRBV29-1	SVQTMNTEAF
TRBV27	ASSLNRDAYEQY
TRBV5-6	ASIGGLDTYNEQF
TRBV12-3/TRBV12-4	ASTSPGTGLVEQY
TRBV24-1	ATSEGHNPYNEQF
TRBV11-2	ASSPVGPGDTEAF
TRBV7-8	ASSLNLAGVNEQF
TRBV5-1	ASRVVSGANVLT
TRBV9	ASSVDDTQY
TRBV20-1	IWTSGRLKNEQF
TRBV19	ASSFSGTLEAF
TRBV11-2	ASSFQRDSLEAF
TRBV4-2	ASNPSVQGGTEAF
TRBV27	ASSPRQGGNEQY
TRBV28	ASSLTRLDGYT
TRBV5-1	ASSLAGQGSTDTQY
TRBV6-1	AIGQPNSPLH
TRBV2	ASSEGGLAGGEQF
TRBV7-9	ASSQRGWDNSPLH
TRBV29-1	SASVSSYNEQF
TRBV10-3	AISEYRSSYGYT
TRBV5-1	ASSPRELAKNIQY
TRBV15	ATSTVGDSTDTQY
TRBV12-3/TRBV12-4	ASSFPRGSSYNEQF
TRBV2	ASTAGNQPQH
TRBV12-3/TRBV12-4	ASSPLNGELF
TRBV2	ASSSEPGAQETQY
TRBV20-1	SAPLQGAGYNEQF
TRBV30	AWSVGTGDWEQY
TRBV5-1	ASSLSPQGGGETQY
TRBV24-1	ATSSGQRNTEAF
TRBV28	ASSFDRGRFPHEAF
TRBV6-2/TRBV6-3	ASDLSDTGELF
TRBV11-2	ASSSNRGYSPLH
TRBV12-3/TRBV12-4	ASSPGGRYT